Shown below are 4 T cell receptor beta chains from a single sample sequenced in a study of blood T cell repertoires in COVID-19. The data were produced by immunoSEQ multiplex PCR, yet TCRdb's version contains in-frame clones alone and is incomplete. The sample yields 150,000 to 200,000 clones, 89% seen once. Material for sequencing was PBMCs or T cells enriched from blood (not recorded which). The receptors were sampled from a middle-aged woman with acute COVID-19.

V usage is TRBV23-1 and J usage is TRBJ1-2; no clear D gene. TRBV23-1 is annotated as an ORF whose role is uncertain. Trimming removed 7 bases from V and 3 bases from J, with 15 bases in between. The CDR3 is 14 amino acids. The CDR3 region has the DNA TGCGCCAGCACCCCGTCCGGGGAGGACTATGGCTACACCTTC. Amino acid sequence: CASTPSGEDYGYTF.

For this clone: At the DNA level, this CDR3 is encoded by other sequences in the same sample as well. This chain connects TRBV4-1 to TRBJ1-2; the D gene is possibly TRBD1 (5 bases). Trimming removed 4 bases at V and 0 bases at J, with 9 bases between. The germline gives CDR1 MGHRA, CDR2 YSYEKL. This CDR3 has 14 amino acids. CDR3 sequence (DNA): TGCGCCAGCAGCCCGACAGACTCTAACTATGGCTACACCTTC. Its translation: CASSPTDSNYGYTF.

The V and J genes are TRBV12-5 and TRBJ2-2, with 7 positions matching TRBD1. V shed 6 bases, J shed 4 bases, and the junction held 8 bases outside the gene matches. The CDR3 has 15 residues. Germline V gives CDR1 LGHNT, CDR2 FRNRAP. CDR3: CASGLKTGPTGELFF. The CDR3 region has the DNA TGTGCTAGTGGCCTCAAGACAGGGCCCACCGGGGAGCTGTTTTTT.

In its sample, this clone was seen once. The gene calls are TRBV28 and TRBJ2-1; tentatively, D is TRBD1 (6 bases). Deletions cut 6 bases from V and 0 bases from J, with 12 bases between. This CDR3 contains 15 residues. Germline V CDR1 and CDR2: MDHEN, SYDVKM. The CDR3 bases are TGTGCCAGCAGCCTGGACAGTCGCTCCTACAATGAGCAGTTCTTC. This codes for CASSLDSRSYNEQFF.